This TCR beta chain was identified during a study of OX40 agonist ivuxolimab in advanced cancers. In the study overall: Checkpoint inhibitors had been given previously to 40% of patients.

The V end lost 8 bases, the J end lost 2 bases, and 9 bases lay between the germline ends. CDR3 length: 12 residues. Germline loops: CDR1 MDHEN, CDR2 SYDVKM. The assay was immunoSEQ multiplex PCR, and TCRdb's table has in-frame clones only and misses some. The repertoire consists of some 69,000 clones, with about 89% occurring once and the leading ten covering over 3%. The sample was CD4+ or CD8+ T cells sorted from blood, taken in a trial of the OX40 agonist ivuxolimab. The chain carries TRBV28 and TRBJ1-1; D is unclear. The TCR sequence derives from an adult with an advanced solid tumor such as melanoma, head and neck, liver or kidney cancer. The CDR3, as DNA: TGTGCCAGCCCGGGGATAAACACTGAAGCTTTCTTT. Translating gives CASPGINTEAFF.